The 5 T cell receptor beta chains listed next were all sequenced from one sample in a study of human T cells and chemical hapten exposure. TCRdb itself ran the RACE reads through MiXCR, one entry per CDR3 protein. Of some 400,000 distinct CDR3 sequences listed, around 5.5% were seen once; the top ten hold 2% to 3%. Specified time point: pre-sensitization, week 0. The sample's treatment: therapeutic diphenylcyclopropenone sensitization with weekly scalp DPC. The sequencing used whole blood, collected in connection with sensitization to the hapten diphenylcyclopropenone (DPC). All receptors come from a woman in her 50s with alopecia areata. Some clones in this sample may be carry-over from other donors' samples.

CDR3 sequence (DNA): TGTGCCAGCACCACTTTGCGGGATGAGCAGTTCTTC. Its translation: CASTTLRDEQFF. This chain joins TRBV12-3 or TRBV12-4 and TRBJ2-1; weak D call: TRBD2 (5 bases). Deletions cut 7 bases from V and 8 bases from J, with 12 bases between. The CDR3 runs to 12 residues.

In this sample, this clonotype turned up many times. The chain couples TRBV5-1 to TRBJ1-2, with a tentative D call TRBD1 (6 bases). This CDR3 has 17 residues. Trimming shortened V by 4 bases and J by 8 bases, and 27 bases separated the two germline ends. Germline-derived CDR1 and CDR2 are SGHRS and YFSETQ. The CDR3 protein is CASSRREGGEGSSGYTF. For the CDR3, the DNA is TGCGCCAGCAGCCGCCGGGAAGGGGGAGAGGGGTCTTCCGGCTACACCTTC. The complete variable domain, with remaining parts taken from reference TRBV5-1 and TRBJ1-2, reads KAGVTQTPRYLIKTRGQQVTLSCSPISGHRSVSWYQQTPGQGLQFLFEYFSETQRNKGNFPGRFSGRQFSNSRSEMNVSTLELGDSALYLCASSRREGGEGSSGYTFGSGTRLTVV.

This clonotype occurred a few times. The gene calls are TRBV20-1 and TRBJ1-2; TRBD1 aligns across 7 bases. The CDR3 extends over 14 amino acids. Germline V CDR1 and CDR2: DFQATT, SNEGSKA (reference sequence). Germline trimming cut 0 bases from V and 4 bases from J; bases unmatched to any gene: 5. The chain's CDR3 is CSARDGGTAYGYTF. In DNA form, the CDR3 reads TGCAGTGCTAGAGATGGAGGGACAGCCTATGGCTACACCTTC.

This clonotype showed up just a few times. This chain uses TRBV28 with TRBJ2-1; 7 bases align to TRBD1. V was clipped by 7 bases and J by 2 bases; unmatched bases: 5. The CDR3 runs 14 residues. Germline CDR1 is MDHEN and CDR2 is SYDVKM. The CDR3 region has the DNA TGTGCCAGCATTCTTGACAGGGCCTACAATGAGCAGTTCTTC. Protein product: CASILDRAYNEQFF.

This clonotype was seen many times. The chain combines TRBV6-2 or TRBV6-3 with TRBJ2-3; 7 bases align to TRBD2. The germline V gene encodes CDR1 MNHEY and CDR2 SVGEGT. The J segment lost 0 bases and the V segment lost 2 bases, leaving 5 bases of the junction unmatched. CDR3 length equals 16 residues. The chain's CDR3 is CASSYPAGASTDTQYF. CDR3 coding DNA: TGTGCCAGCAGTTACCCCGCGGGAGCTAGCACAGATACGCAGTATTTT.